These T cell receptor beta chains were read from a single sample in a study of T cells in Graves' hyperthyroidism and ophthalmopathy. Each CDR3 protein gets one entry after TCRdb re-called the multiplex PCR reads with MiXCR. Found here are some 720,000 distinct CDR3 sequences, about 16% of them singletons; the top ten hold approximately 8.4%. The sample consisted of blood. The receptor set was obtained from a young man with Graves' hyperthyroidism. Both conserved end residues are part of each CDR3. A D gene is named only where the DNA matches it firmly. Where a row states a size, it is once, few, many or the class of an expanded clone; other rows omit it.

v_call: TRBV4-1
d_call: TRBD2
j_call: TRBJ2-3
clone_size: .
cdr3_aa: CASSLGLGRTDTQYF
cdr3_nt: TGCGCCAGCAGCCTCGGACTAGGACGCACAGATACGCAGTATTTT

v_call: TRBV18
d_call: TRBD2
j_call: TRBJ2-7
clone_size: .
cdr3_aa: CASSPSGSSGEQYF
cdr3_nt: TGTGCCAGCTCACCTAGCGGGAGTTCGGGGGAGCAGTACTTC

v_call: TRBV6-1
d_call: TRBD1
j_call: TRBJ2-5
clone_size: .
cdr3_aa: CASSRDRGGQTQYF
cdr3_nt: TGTGCCAGCAGTAGGGACAGGGGAGGACAGACCCAGTACTTC

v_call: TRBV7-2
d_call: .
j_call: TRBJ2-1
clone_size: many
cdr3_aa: CASSYDRDNEQFF
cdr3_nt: TGTGCCAGCAGTTACGACAGAGACAATGAGCAGTTCTTC

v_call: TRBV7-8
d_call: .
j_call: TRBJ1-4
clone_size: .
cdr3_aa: CASSLMIRGGDEKLFF
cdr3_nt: TGTGCCAGCAGCTTAATGATTAGGGGGGGAGATGAAAAACTGTTTTTT

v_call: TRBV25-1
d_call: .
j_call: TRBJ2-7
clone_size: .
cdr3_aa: CASSQGLPNYEQYF
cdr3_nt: TGTGCCAGCTCACAGGGACTCCCGAACTACGAGCAGTACTTC

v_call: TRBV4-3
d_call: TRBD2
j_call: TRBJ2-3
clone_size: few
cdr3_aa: CASSQGEGFTDTQYF
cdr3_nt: TGCGCCAGCAGCCAAGGGGAGGGCTTCACAGATACGCAGTATTTT

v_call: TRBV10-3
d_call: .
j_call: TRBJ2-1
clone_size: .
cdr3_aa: CAISVERLNNEQFF
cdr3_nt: TGTGCCATCAGTGTTGAGAGGCTTAACAATGAGCAGTTCTTC

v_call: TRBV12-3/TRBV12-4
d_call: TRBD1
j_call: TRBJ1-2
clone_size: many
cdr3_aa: CASRQGSYGYTF
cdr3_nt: TGTGCCAGCAGACAGGGGTCCTATGGCTACACCTTC

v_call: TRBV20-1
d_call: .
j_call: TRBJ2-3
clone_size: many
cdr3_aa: CSATVLSADTQYF
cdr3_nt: TGCAGTGCTACGGTCCTGAGCGCAGATACGCAGTATTTT

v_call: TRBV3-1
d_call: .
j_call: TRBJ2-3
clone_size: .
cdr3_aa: CASSQGNSGGLDTQYF
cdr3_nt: TGTGCCAGCAGCCAAGGCAATAGCGGTGGGCTAGATACGCAGTATTTT

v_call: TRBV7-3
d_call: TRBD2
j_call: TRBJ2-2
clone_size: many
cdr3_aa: CASSIPGLAGVGTGELFF
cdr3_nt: TGTGCCAGCAGCATCCCGGGACTAGCGGGAGTTGGCACCGGGGAGCTGTTTTTT

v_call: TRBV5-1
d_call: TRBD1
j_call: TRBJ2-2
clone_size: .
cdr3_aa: CASSGQGQGELVF
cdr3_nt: TGCGCCAGCAGTGGACAGGGCCAAGGGGAGCTGGTTTTT

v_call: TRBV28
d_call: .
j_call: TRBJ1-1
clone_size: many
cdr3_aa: CASSSGQLMNTEAFF
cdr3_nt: TGTGCCAGCAGTTCCGGACAGCTCATGAACACTGAAGCTTTCTTT

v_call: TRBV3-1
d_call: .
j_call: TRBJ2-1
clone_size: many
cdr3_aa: CASSFASANEQFF
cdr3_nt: TGTGCCAGCAGCTTTGCCTCGGCCAATGAGCAGTTCTTC

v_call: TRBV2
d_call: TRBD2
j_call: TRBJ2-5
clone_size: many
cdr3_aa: CASSEVAGVGETQYF
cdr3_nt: TGTGCCAGCAGTGAAGTGGCGGGAGTAGGGGAGACCCAGTACTTC

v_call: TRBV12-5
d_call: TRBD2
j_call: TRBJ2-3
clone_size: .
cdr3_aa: CATAGEGDTQYF
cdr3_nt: TGTGCTACCGCCGGGGAGGGAGATACGCAGTATTTT